This entry lists 20 T cell receptor beta chains sequenced from one sample in a study of metastatic and nonmetastatic thyroid tumors. There were no patients who had received any treatment before thyroid surgery. MiXCR re-clonotyped the PCR reads for TCRdb. The sample lists 8,300 or so clones, about 29% occurring once. Material for sequencing was tumor tissue. The receptors come from a male donor with papillary thyroid cancer or a benign thyroid nodule (not recorded which). Some clones in this sample may be carry-over from other donors' samples.

The V gene is TRBV7-3, the J gene TRBJ2-2; D not resolved. The CDR3 contains 14 residues. Germline V gene data show CDR1 as SGHTA and CDR2 as FQGTGA. V was pared by 2 bases and J by 0 bases, with 4 bases between. The CDR3 is CASSLGANTGELFF. Written as DNA, the CDR3 is TGTGCCAGCAGCTTAGGGGCGAACACCGGGGAGCTGTTTTTT.

This clone occurred many times. The chain joins TRBV7-9 to TRBJ2-6; possible D gene TRBD1, 6 bases. Between the trimmed V and J ends, which lost 5 bases and 2 bases, there was a span of 10 bases. The CDR3 is made up of 15 amino acids. Per germline, CDR1 SEHNR and CDR2 FQNEAQ (reference sequence). This CDR3 reads CASSTTGPGANVLTF. The CDR3 DNA reads TGTGCCAGCAGCACAACAGGGCCTGGGGCCAACGTCCTGACTTTC.

This clone was counted a few times. The J gene is TRBJ2-7, the V gene TRBV27; D is possibly TRBD1 (5 bases). This CDR3 comprises 13 residues. V lost 5 bases and J 6 bases, leaving 14 bases between the germline ends. Germline values: CDR1 MNHEY, CDR2 SMNVEV (reference sequence). CDR3 bases: TGTGCCAGCAGTCCAAACAGGTTACGCGAGCAGTACTTC. Encoded protein: CASSPNRLREQYF.

In the case of this clone: One end of the junction is discordant with germline, which a read error may explain. The chain is built from TRBV19 and TRBJ1-2; D is ambiguous. Germline V gives CDR1 LNHDA, CDR2 SQIVND (reference sequence). The CDR3 has 13 residues. The CDR3 sequence is CASSAPRSYGYTF. DNA of the CDR3: TGCGCCAGTAGTGCCCCTCGCAGCTATGGCTACACCTTC.

In its sample, this clone was seen once. The conserved closing phenylalanine or tryptophan is absent in this CDR3, likely reflecting a read error. The genes are TRBV6-2 or TRBV6-3 and TRBJ1-4; TRBD1 matches at 9 bases. This CDR3 region has 21 residues. Germline values: CDR1 MNHEY, CDR2 SVGEGT. The junction had 16 bases not matched to a gene; V was cut back by 0 bases and J by 2 bases. CDR3 DNA: TGTGCCAGCAGTTACTCGACACCCGGACAGGGGTCGGGCCCGACTAATGAAAAACTGTTTCTT. This sequence encodes CASSYSTPGQGSGPTNEKLFL.

This clone was observed a few times. This rearrangement joins TRBV20-1 to TRBJ2-1; 9 bases fit TRBD1. Trimming cost V 5 bases and J 6 bases; bases outside gene matches: 14. Germline CDR1 DFQATT, CDR2 SNEGSKA (reference sequence). The CDR3 contains 16 residues. The CDR3 DNA follows: TGCAGTGCTGAACTCGGGACAGGGAGATCGGGCAATGAGCAGTTCTTC. It is translated as CSAELGTGRSGNEQFF.

This clone has a handful of counts. A read error may account for a junction end that differs from germline. The rearrangement links TRBV6-1 to TRBJ1-5, with D unclear. Per the germline V gene, CDR1 is MNHNS and CDR2 is SASEGT. The CDR3 totals 17 residues. The CDR3 is CASMGRVGLQGKQPQHF. The CDR3 DNA is TGTGCCAGCATGGGCCGGGTGGGATTGCAAGGCAAACAGCCCCAGCATTTT.

In this sample, this clone turned up many times. It may be a read error: a sequence one base away is much more abundant. The chain carries TRBV13 and TRBJ1-2; D not resolved. Trimming stripped 2 bases from V and 2 bases from J, with 18 bases between. The CDR3 loop spans 17 amino acids. Looked up from germline, CDR1 is PRHDT and CDR2 is FYEKMQ (reference sequence). The CDR3: CASSLSGGRILNYGYTF. The CDR3 DNA reads as TGTGCCAGCAGCTTATCAGGCGGACGGATCCTGAACTATGGCTACACCTTC.

Within the sample, this clone is medium-sized (0.01 to 0.1%). The genes are TRBV6-1 and TRBJ2-2, with D possibly TRBD1 on 5 matching bases. This CDR3 region has 13 residues. V lost 7 bases, J lost 8 bases, and 14 bases lay in between. The germline V gene has CDR1 MNHNS and CDR2 SASEGT. The CDR3 DNA reads as TGTGCCAGCACCACCCTTGGACAAGGGGAGCTGTTTTTT. Translated, it gives CASTTLGQGELFF.

This clone was counted only a few times. The chain links TRBV6-6 to TRBJ1-2, with TRBD1 matching over 9 bases. The CDR3 is 15 amino acids. J gave up 4 bases and V 2 bases, and 5 bases lay outside the gene matches. CDR1 MNHNY and CDR2 SVGAGI come from the germline V gene (reference sequence). CDR3 residues: CASSYRGQGTYGYTF. CDR3 nucleotides: TGTGCCAGCAGTTACAGGGGACAGGGTACCTATGGCTACACCTTC.

This clone appeared a few times. The V gene is TRBV28, the J gene TRBJ2-7; 10 nucleotides align to TRBD2. The CDR3 runs to 16 residues. V lost 2 bases, J lost 3 bases, and 7 bases stayed unmatched. The germline V gene has CDR1 MDHEN and CDR2 SYDVKM. CDR3 protein: CASSLELAGADYEQYF. DNA for the CDR3: TGTGCCAGCAGTTTAGAGCTAGCGGGAGCAGACTACGAGCAGTACTTC.

The table lists this clone with a few counts. Here the CDR3 DNA reads TGTGCCAGCAGTTACAACAGGGGGCCGGTAGACACCGGGGAGCTGTTTTTT. This encodes CASSYNRGPVDTGELFF. V gene TRBV6-5 combines with J gene TRBJ2-2; 9 positions match TRBD1. The CDR3 length is 17 residues. Germline V gene lookup returns CDR1 MNHEY and CDR2 SVGAGI. V shed 2 bases, J shed 3 bases, and the junction held 7 bases outside the gene matches.

This clone was counted at least ten times. The chain recombines TRBV11-2 with TRBJ1-1; TRBD1 agrees at 7 bases. CDR3 length: 16 residues. V shed 5 bases, J shed 3 bases, and the junction held 12 bases outside the gene matches. Germline-derived CDR1 and CDR2 are SGHAT and FQNNGV. This CDR3 is CASSVDRDSWYTEAFF. As DNA, the CDR3 is TGTGCCAGCAGCGTCGACAGGGATTCGTGGTACACTGAAGCTTTCTTT.

This clone was recorded at least ten times. This may come from a read error, since a much larger clone is one base off. V gene TRBV6-1 combines with J gene TRBJ2-5; 7 bases line up with TRBD1. Germline V CDR1 and CDR2: MNHNS, SASEGT. The junction had 8 bases not matched to a gene; V was cut back by 7 bases and J by 0 bases. The CDR3 totals 15 residues. CDR3: CASINDRVYQETQYF. The CDR3 DNA sequence: TGTGCCAGCATAAACGACAGGGTTTACCAAGAGACCCAGTACTTC.

The genes are TRBV9 and TRBJ2-1, with 14 nucleotides matching TRBD2. Losses at the gene ends were 0 bases for V and 9 bases for J; bases not matched to a gene: 8. The CDR3 consists of 17 residues. Germline V gene lookup returns CDR1 SGDLS and CDR2 YYNGEE. The CDR3 sequence: CASSVATGLAGVGEQFF. The CDR3 coding sequence is TGTGCCAGCAGCGTAGCTACGGGACTAGCGGGAGTTGGTGAGCAGTTCTTC.

The V and J genes are TRBV6-4 and TRBJ2-3, with D unresolved. V was cut by 5 bases and J by 2 bases, with 8 bases left in between. CDR1 and CDR2 from the germline V gene are MRHNA and SNTAGT. The CDR3 loop spans 13 amino acids. The CDR3 sequence is CASSQILTDTQYF. The CDR3, as DNA: TGTGCCAGCAGTCAGATACTCACAGATACGCAGTATTTT.

The chain recombines TRBV4-2 with TRBJ2-3, with 7 bases lining up with TRBD2. This CDR3 has 17 amino acids. V trimming: 1 base; J trimming: 8 bases; junction bases outside the gene matches: 15. From germline, CDR1 is LGHNA and CDR2 YNFKEQ. As DNA, the CDR3 is TGTGCCAGCAGCCAAGGGCGTGGCGGGAGAGAGGAGGGTACGCAGTATTTT. It yields the protein CASSQGRGGREEGTQYF.

This clone was counted only a few times. V gene TRBV12-3 or TRBV12-4 combines with J gene TRBJ1-5; weak D call: TRBD1 (5 bases). The CDR3 runs to 13 residues. V lost 7 bases to trimming and J lost 2 bases, with 9 bases between them. The CDR3 here is CASMRGGNQPQHF. The CDR3 bases are TGTGCCAGCATGAGAGGGGGCAATCAGCCCCAGCATTTT.

A few counts support this clone. The rearrangement uses TRBV6-2 or TRBV6-3 and TRBJ1-1, with D unresolved. CDR1 is MNHEY and CDR2 is SVGEGT in the germline V gene. The ends were cut back, 7 bases at V and 4 bases at J, with 7 bases in the middle. This CDR3 is 11 amino acids long. CDR3 in DNA: TGTGCCAGCACCCAAGGCACTGAAGCTTTCTTT. Residues: CASTQGTEAFF.

Concerning this clone itself: This CDR3 is also generated by other DNA sequences in the sample. The genes are TRBV19 and TRBJ1-1, with TRBD1 matching over 8 bases. Per the germline V gene, CDR1 is LNHDA and CDR2 is SQIVND (reference sequence). Trimming at V came to 4 bases and at J to 10 bases, leaving 14 bases not matched to a gene. This CDR3 has 15 amino acids. CDR3 nucleotides: TGTGCCAGTAGTACCCACCTTCGCGGACAGGGATCAGCTTTCTTT. It encodes CASSTHLRGQGSAFF.